A single TCR beta chain is shown here with its context. Its target is not known. Germline values: CDR1 SGHTA, CDR2 FQGNSA. Trimming cost V 6 bases and J 9 bases; bases outside gene matches: 16. This CDR3 is 17 amino acids long. The investigators reverse transcribed all of the isolated RNA, so they sequenced expressed TCRB transcripts. Naive, central memory and regulatory T cell samples came to a mean of roughly 4 million reads. Only in-frame clones appear in the TCRdb table, and some are missing; sequencing was by immunoSEQ multiplex PCR. This sample has 150,000 to 200,000 clones, with approximately 8.1% found just once. This record belongs to a study of beta chain features in type 1 diabetes. Findings and limits, study-wide: Among type 1 diabetes patients, VDJ junctions had fewer insertions and more deletions. Whether TCRB rearrangement is influenced by HLA type went unresolved here. Patients with Type 1 diabetes showed moderately but significantly shorter TCRB CDR3s in all four CD4+ subsets. PCR may have favored shorter templates equally in patients and controls.

The sample consisted of central memory CD4+ T cells from blood. The chain employs TRBV7-2 and TRBJ2-7, with TRBD2 identical over 14 bases. This receptor was taken from a man aged 18 to 35 with type 1 diabetes. The CDR3 region is CASSPRGGLAGGLGQYF. The CDR3 region has the DNA TGTGCCAGCAGTCCAAGAGGCGGACTAGCGGGAGGATTAGGGCAGTACTTC.